The present T cell receptor beta chain was sequenced within a study of T cell repertoires in cytomegalovirus infection. A word on this clonotype: The antigen is undetermined.

V lost 3 bases to trimming and J lost 7 bases, with 15 bases between them. CDR3 size: 14 residues. TCRdb recomputed calls from the reads with MiXCR, one row per CDR3 protein. The repertoire holds 650,000 to 850,000 distinct CDR3 sequences, roughly 28% seen once, with about an eighth in the top ten. The sample was cultured CD8+ T cells from PBMCs, taken from culture after CMV antigen stimulation. This TCR derives from a human donor in good health (CMV status not recorded). Some clones in this sample may be carry-over from other donors' samples. The genes are TRBV12-3 or TRBV12-4 and TRBJ1-2; D not certain. In DNA form, the CDR3 reads TGTGCCAGCAGTTTTTCGCAAGGGTCAAGTGGCTACACCTTC. Translating it yields CASSFSQGSSGYTF.